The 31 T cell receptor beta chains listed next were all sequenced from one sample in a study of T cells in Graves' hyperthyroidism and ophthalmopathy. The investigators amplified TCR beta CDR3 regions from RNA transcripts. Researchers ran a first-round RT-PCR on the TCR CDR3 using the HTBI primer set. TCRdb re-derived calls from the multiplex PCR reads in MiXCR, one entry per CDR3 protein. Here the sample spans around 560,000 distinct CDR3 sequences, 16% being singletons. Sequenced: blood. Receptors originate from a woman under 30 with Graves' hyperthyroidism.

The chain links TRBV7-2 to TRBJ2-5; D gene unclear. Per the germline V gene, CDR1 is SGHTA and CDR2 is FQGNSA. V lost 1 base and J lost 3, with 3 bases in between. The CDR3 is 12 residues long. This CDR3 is CASSLDEETQYF. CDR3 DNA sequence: TGTGCCAGCAGCTTAGACGAAGAGACCCAGTACTTC.

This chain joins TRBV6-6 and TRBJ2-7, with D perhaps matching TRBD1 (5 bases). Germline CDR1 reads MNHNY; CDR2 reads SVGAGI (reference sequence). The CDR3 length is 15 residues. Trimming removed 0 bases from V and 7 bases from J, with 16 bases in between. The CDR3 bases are TGTGCCAGCAGTTACTCCCCAGGGTCGGGCGGAGAGCAGTACTTC. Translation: CASSYSPGSGGEQYF.

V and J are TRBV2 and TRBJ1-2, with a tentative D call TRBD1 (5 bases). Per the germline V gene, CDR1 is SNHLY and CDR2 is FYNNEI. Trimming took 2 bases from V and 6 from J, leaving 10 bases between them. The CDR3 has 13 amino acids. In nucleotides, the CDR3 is TGTGCCAGCAGTGAACGGGGGACCCATGGCTACACCTTC. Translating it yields CASSERGTHGYTF. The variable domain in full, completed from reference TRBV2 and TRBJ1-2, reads EPEVTQTPSHQVTQMGQEVILRCVPISNHLYFYWYRQILGQKVEFLVSFYNNEISEKSEIFDDQFSVERPDGSNFTLKIRSTKLEDSAMYFCASSERGTHGYTFGSGTRLTVV.

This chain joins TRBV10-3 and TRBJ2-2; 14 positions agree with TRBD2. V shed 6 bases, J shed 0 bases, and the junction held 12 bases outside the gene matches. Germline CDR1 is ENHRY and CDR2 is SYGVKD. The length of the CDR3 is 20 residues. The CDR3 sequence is CAIRTGTSGGHPTNTGELFF. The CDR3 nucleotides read TGTGCCATCAGGACGGGGACTAGCGGGGGCCATCCAACGAACACCGGGGAGCTGTTTTTT.

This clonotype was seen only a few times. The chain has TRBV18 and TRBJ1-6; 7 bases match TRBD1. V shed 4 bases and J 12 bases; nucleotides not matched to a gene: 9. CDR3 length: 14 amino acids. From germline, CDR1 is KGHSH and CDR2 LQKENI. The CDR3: CASSLGTESKPLHF. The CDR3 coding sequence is TGTGCCAGCTCACTAGGGACAGAGTCTAAACCCCTCCACTTT.

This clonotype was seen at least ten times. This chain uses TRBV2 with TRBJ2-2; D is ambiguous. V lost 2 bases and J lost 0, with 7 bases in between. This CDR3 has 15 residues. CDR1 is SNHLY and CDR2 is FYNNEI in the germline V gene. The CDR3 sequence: CASSERHTNTGELFF. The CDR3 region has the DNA TGTGCCAGCAGTGAACGGCACACGAACACCGGGGAGCTGTTTTTT.

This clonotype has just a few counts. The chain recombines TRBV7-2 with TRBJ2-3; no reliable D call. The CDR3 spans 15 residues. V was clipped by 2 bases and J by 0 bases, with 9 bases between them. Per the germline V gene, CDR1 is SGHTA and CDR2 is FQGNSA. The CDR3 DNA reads TGTGCCAGCAGCTTAAATAGCCCAAGCACAGATACGCAGTATTTT. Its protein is CASSLNSPSTDTQYF.

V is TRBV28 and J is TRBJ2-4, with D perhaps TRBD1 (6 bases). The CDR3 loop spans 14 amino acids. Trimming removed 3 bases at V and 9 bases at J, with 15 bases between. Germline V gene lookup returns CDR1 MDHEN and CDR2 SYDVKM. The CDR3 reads CASSLSTGLVIQYF. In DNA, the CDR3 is TGTGCCAGCAGTTTGTCCACAGGGTTGGTCATTCAGTACTTC.

Here the CDR3 reads CASSLWDVNSPLHF. For the CDR3, the DNA is TGTGCCAGCAGTTTATGGGACGTAAATTCACCCCTCCACTTT. V usage is TRBV27 and J usage is TRBJ1-6; D may be TRBD1 (5 bases). Trimming shortened V by 1 base and J by 7 bases, and 8 bases separated the two germline ends. Germline CDR1 is MNHEY and CDR2 is SMNVEV (reference sequence). There are 14 residues in the CDR3.

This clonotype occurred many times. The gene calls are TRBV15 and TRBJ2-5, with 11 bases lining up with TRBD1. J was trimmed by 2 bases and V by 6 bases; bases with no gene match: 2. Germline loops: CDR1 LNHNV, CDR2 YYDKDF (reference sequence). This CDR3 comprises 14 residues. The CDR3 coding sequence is TGTGCCACCAGTAGGGACAGGGGGCAAGAGACCCAGTACTTC. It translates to CATSRDRGQETQYF.

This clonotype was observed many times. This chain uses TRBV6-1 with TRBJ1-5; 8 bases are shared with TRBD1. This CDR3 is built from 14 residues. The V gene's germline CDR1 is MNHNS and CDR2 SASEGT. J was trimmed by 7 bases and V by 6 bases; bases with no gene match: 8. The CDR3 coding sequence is TGTGCCAGCAGCTTCGGACAGGGATGGCAGCCCCAGCATTTT. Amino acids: CASSFGQGWQPQHF.

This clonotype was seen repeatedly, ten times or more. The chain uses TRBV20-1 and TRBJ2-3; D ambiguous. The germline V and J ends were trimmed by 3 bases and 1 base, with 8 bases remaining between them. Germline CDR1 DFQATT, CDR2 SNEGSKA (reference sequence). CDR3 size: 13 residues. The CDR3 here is CSARLSRTDTQYF. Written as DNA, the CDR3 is TGCAGTGCTAGGTTGTCCCGCACAGATACGCAGTATTTT.

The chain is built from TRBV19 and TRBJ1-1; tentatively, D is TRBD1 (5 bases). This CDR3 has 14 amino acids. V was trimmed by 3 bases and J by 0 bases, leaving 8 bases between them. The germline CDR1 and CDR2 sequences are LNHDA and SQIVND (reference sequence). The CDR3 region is CASSMRRVNTEAFF. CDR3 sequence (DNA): TGTGCCAGTAGTATGCGCAGGGTGAACACTGAAGCTTTCTTT.

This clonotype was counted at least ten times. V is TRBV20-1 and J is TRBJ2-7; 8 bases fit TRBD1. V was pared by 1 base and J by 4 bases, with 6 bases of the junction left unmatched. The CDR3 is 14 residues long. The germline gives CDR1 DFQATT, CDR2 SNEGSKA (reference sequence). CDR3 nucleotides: TGCAGTGCTAGAGGGGTCACAGGGGGGTACGAGCAGTACTTC. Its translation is CSARGVTGGYEQYF.

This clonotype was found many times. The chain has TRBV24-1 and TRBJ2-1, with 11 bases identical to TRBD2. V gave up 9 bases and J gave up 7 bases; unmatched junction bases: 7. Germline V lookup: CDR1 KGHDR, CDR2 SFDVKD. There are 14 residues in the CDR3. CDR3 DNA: TGTGCCACCGGACTAGCGGGTTGGGCGAATGAGCAGTTCTTC. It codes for CATGLAGWANEQFF.

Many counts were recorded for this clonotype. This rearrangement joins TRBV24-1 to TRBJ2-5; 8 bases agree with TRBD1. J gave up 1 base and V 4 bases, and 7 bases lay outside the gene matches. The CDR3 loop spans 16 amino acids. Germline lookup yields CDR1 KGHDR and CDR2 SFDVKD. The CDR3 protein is CATSEHIGQGQETQYF. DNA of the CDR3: TGTGCCACCAGTGAACACATCGGACAGGGCCAAGAGACCCAGTACTTC.

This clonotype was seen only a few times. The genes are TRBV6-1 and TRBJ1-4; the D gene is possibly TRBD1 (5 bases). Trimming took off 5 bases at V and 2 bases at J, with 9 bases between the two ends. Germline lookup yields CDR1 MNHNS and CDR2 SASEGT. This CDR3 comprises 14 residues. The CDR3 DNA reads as TGTGCCAGCAGTAACGCAGGGACTAATGAAAAACTGTTTTTT. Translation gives CASSNAGTNEKLFF.

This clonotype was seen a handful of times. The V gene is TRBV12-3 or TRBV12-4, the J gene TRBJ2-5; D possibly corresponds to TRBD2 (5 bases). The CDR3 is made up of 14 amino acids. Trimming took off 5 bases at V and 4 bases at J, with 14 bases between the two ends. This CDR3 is CASSRSGMGETQYF. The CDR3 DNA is TGTGCCAGCAGTCGATCCGGGATGGGAGAGACCCAGTACTTC.

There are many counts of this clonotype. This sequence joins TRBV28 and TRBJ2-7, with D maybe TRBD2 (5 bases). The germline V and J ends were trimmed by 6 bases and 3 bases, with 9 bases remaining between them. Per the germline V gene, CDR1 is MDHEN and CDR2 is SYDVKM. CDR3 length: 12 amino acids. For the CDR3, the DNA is TGTGCCAGCAGCCCGAGGGTCTACGAGCAGTACTTC. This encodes CASSPRVYEQYF.

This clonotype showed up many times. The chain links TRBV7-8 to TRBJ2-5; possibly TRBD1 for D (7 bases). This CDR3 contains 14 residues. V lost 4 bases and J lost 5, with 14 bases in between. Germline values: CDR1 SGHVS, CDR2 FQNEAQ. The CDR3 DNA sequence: TGTGCCAGCAGCTCCCAGACAGGGAGGGAGACCCAGTACTTC. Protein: CASSSQTGRETQYF.

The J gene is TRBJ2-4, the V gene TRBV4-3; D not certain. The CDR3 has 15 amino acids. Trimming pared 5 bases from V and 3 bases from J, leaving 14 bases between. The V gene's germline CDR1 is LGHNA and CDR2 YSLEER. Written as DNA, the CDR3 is TGCGCCAGCAGCTCCCAATGGAGTGGCAAAAACATTCAGTACTTC. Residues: CASSSQWSGKNIQYF.

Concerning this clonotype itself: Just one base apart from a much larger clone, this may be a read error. This CDR3 reads CASSLDLAQETQYF. The CDR3 nucleotides read TGTGCCAGCAGCTTAGATCTAGCTCAGGAGACCCAGTACTTC. This chain joins TRBV11-3 and TRBJ2-5; a possible D gene is TRBD2 (5 bases). This CDR3 comprises 14 residues. Deletions cut 0 bases from V and 5 bases from J, with 10 bases between. The germline CDR1 and CDR2 sequences are SGHNT and YENEEA.

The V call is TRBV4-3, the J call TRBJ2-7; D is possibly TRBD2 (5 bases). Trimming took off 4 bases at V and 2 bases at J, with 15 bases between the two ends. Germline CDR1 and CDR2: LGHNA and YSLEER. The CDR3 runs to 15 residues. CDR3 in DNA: TGCGCCAGCAGCCGCTATAGCGAGGGAACCTACGAGCAGTACTTC. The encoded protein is CASSRYSEGTYEQYF.

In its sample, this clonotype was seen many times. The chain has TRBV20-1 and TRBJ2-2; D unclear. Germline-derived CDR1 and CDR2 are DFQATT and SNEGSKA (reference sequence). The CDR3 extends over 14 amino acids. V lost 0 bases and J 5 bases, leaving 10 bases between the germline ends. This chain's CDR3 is CSARDSLGTGELFF. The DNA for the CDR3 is TGCAGTGCTAGAGACAGCTTAGGGACCGGGGAGCTGTTTTTT.

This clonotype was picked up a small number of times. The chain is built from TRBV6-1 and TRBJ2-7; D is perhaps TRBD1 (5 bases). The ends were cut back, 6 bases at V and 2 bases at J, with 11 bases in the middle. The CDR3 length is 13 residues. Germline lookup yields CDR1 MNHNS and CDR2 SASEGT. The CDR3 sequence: CASRRDRAYEQYF. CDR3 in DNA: TGTGCCAGCAGGCGAGACAGAGCCTACGAGCAGTACTTC.

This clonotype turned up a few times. The chain's CDR3 is CASSFLERASTDTQYF. The DNA for the CDR3 is TGTGCCAGCAGCTTCCTTGAGCGGGCTAGCACAGATACGCAGTATTTT. V gene TRBV5-4 combines with J gene TRBJ2-3, with a possible D match to TRBD2 (6 bases). V was trimmed by 2 bases and J by 0 bases, leaving 13 bases between them. Germline loops: CDR1 SGHNT, CDR2 YYREEE (reference sequence). This CDR3 spans 16 amino acids.

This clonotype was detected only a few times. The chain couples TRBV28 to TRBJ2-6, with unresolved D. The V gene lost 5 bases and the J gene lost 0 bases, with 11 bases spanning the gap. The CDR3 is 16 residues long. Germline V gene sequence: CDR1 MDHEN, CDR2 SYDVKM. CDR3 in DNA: TGTGCCAGCAGTGCGACTGTATTCTCTGGGGCCAACGTCCTGACTTTC. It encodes CASSATVFSGANVLTF.

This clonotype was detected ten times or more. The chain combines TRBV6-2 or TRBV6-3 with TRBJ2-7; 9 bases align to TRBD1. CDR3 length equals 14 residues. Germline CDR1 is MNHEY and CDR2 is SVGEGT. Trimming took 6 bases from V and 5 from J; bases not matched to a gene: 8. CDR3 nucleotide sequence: TGTGCCAGCAGCCCGGGACAGGGCGCCGACGAGCAGTACTTC. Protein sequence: CASSPGQGADEQYF.

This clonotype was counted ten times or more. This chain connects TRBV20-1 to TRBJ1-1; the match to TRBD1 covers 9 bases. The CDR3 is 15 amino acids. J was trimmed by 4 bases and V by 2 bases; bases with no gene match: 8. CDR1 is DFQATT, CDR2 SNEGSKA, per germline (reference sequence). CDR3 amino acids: CSARTGGAGSTEAFF. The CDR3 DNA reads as TGCAGTGCTAGAACAGGGGGCGCAGGATCCACTGAAGCTTTCTTT.

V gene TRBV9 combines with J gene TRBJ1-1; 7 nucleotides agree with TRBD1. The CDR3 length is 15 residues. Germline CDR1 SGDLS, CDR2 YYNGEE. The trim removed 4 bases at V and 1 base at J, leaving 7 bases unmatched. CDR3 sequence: CASSTQTGWNTEAFF. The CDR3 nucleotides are TGTGCCAGCAGCACCCAGACAGGGTGGAACACTGAAGCTTTCTTT.

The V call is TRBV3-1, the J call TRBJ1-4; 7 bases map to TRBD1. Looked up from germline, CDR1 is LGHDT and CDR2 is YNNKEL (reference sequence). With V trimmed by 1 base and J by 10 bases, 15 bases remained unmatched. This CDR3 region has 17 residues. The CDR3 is CASSQALARQGGGKLFF. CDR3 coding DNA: TGTGCCAGCAGCCAAGCCCTAGCGCGACAGGGCGGCGGAAAACTGTTTTTT. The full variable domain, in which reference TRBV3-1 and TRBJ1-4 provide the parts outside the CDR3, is DTAVSQTPKYLVTQMGNDKSIKCEQNLGHDTMYWYKQDSKKFLKIMFSYNNKELIINETVPNRFSPKSPDKAHLNLHINSLELGDSAVYFCASSQALARQGGGKLFFGSGTQLSVL.